The TCR beta chain described here comes from a study of blood T cell repertoires in COVID-19. Study-level information: The cDNA or gDNA used as material had been derived from T cells, B-cell-depleted T cells, or PBMCs.

Produced via immunoSEQ multiplex PCR; TCRdb's table is partial and in-frame only. This sample has fewer than 450,000 clones, with roughly 90% found just once. Trimming took 0 bases from V and 7 from J; bases not matched to a gene: 5. Germline V gene lookup returns CDR1 SGHRS and CDR2 YFSETQ. CDR3 size: 15 residues. V usage is TRBV5-1 and J usage is TRBJ1-4; 8 nucleotides line up with TRBD1. The sequencing sample was made of PBMCs or T cells enriched from blood (not recorded which). The TCR originated in a woman aged 25 to 39 who had recovered from COVID-19. In nucleotides, the CDR3 is TGCGCCAGCAGCTTGGATGGACAGGGTTTTGAAAAACTGTTTTTT. This encodes CASSLDGQGFEKLFF. Full variable domain (rest looked up from reference TRBV5-1 and TRBJ1-4): KAGVTQTPRYLIKTRGQQVTLSCSPISGHRSVSWYQQTPGQGLQFLFEYFSETQRNKGNFPGRFSGRQFSNSRSEMNVSTLELGDSALYLCASSLDGQGFEKLFFGSGTQLSVL.